The 23 T cell receptor beta chains below all came from one sample that was sequenced in a study of molecular identifiers for immune sequencing clone quantification. One entry per CDR3 protein, called by TCRdb with MiXCR from the PCR reads. Here the sample spans more than 550,000 distinct CDR3 sequences, 25% being singletons. Sequences were obtained from naive CD8+ T cells from blood, with Jurkat cell RNA spiked in. Subset described: FACS-sorted CD8+CD4-CCR7+CD45RA+ naive T cells. These receptors originate from a human donor in good health. Some libraries in this study had Jurkat cell RNA spiked in.

The chain recombines TRBV20-1 with TRBJ1-4, with 7 bases fitting TRBD1. From germline, CDR1 is DFQATT and CDR2 SNEGSKA (reference sequence). The CDR3 runs to 14 residues. The V segment lost 0 bases and the J segment 3 bases; nucleotides outside the gene matches: 1. CDR3 sequence reads: CSARDRGANEKLFF. The CDR3 coding sequence is TGCAGTGCTAGAGACAGGGGGGCTAATGAAAAACTGTTTTTT.

This clonotype was recorded many times. The CDR3 DNA is TGCGCCAGCAGCTTGGATGTAGCGGGAAGCCCCTACGAGCAGTACTTC. Its translation: CASSLDVAGSPYEQYF. The rearrangement joins TRBV5-1 to TRBJ2-7; 8 bases align to TRBD2. The CDR3 has 16 residues. J lost 2 bases, V lost 0 bases, and 7 bases had no gene match. Per germline, CDR1 SGHRS and CDR2 YFSETQ. Combining the CDR3 with reference TRBV5-1 and TRBJ2-7 gives the whole variable domain KAGVTQTPRYLIKTRGQQVTLSCSPISGHRSVSWYQQTPGQGLQFLFEYFSETQRNKGNFPGRFSGRQFSNSRSEMNVSTLELGDSALYLCASSLDVAGSPYEQYFGPGTRLTVT.

This chain joins TRBV4-1 and TRBJ2-2; 14 bases are a match to TRBD2. Germline trimming cut 1 base from V and 6 bases from J; bases unmatched to any gene: 1. The CDR3 has 16 residues. Germline assignment: CDR1 MGHRA and CDR2 YSYEKL. The CDR3 DNA reads as TGCGCCAGCAGCCAAGGACTAGCGGGGGGGCCCGGGGAGCTGTTTTTT. Translated, it gives CASSQGLAGGPGELFF.

This clonotype appeared many times. The V call is TRBV15, the J call TRBJ1-5; no reliable D call. The CDR3 spans 17 residues. Germline assignment: CDR1 LNHNV and CDR2 YYDKDF (reference sequence). V was pared by 3 bases and J by 1 base, with 16 bases between. CDR3 DNA: TGTGCCACCAGCAGGGCGGTCTACGGGTTAAGCAATCAGCCCCAGCATTTT. Translating it yields CATSRAVYGLSNQPQHF.

This clonotype was seen a single time. Compared with germline, one end of the junction differs, possibly owing to a read error. The chain uses TRBV12-3 or TRBV12-4 and TRBJ2-7; tentatively, D is TRBD1 (5 bases). This CDR3 spans 14 amino acids. This chain's CDR3 is CASSLVGQSYEQHF. For the CDR3, the DNA is TGTGCCAGCAGTTTAGTGGGGCAGTCCTACGAGCAGCACTTC.

About this clonotype itself: Being one base from a much bigger clone, this may be a read error. The rearrangement links TRBV20-1 to TRBJ2-5, with 9 nucleotides matching TRBD2. Germline assignment: CDR1 DFQATT and CDR2 SNEGSKA (reference sequence). The CDR3 has 13 amino acids. CDR3: CSVKTSGQGTQYF. DNA of the CDR3: TGCAGTGTCAAGACTAGCGGCCAAGGGACCCAGTACTTC.

This clonotype was observed a handful of times. The V and J genes are TRBV3-1 and TRBJ2-5; D is possibly TRBD2 (6 bases). CDR1 is LGHDT and CDR2 is YNNKEL in the germline V gene (reference sequence). The V and J ends lost 5 bases and 4 bases respectively, with 11 bases between them. The CDR3 is 13 amino acids. CDR3 bases: TGTGCCAGCAGCAGGAGGGGCGGAGAGACCCAGTACTTC. Encoded protein: CASSRRGGETQYF.

This clonotype has ten or more counts. CDR3 coding DNA: TGTGCCAGCAGTTCATTGAGGGGTCAATATAGCAATCAGCCCCAGCATTTT. This sequence encodes CASSSLRGQYSNQPQHF. This chain connects TRBV27 to TRBJ1-5; tentative D call: TRBD1 (5 bases). Per the germline V gene, CDR1 is MNHEY and CDR2 is SMNVEV (reference sequence). V gave up 4 bases and J gave up 0 bases, with 16 bases separating them. CDR3 size: 17 residues.

As to this clonotype: A read error may explain this, as a much larger clone is one base away. J is TRBJ2-7 and V is TRBV5-1; either TRBD1 or TRBD2 may fit D (5 bases each). Per germline, CDR1 SGHRS and CDR2 YFSETQ. CDR3 length: 13 residues. As DNA, the CDR3 is TGCGCCAGCAGCTGGGACGGCTCCTACGAGCGGTACTTC. Amino acid sequence: CASSWDGSYERYF.

A note on this clonotype: The germline gene is not matched at one end of the junction; a read error may be the cause. This sequence joins TRBV6-1 and TRBJ2-7; a weak D match, TRBD1 (6 bases). This CDR3 is 13 amino acids long. Per the germline V gene, CDR1 is MNHNS and CDR2 is SASEGT. This CDR3 reads CAGSDGQLYEQYF. CDR3 DNA: TGTGCCGGCAGTGACGGACAGTTATACGAGCAGTACTTC.

The J gene is TRBJ2-7, the V gene TRBV4-3; no definite D call. This CDR3 has 13 residues. V lost 3 bases and J lost 2, with 8 bases in between. In germline, CDR1 is LGHNA, CDR2 YSLEER. The DNA of the CDR3 is TGCGCCAGCAGCCAGCGGCTTACCTACGAGCAGTACTTC. This sequence encodes CASSQRLTYEQYF.

The V and J genes are TRBV7-9 and TRBJ1-4; D possibly corresponds to TRBD1 (5 bases). Trimming shortened V by 5 bases and J by 3 bases, and 16 bases separated the two germline ends. CDR3 length equals 16 residues. Germline V gives CDR1 SEHNR, CDR2 FQNEAQ (reference sequence). This chain's CDR3 is CASSTHFPGPNEKLFF. The CDR3 region has the DNA TGTGCCAGCAGCACCCACTTTCCAGGGCCTAATGAAAAACTGTTTTTT.

In regard to this clonotype: A read error may produce the germline difference seen at one junction end. This chain connects TRBV5-1 to TRBJ2-5; weak D call: TRBD1 (6 bases). The V gene's germline CDR1 is SGHRS and CDR2 YFSETQ. The CDR3 sequence is 14 residues long. The CDR3 DNA sequence: TGCGCCAACAGCGTCGAAGGGACATGGGAGACCCAATACTTC. This translates into CANSVEGTWETQYF.

With respect to this clonotype: One junction end disagrees with the germline gene, perhaps due to a read error. The chain couples TRBV4-1 to TRBJ2-7; 8 bases match TRBD1. The CDR3 covers 15 residues. Germline lookup yields CDR1 MGHRA and CDR2 YSYEKL. The CDR3 nucleotides read TGCGCCCGCAGCCCAGAAGCGCGGCAGGGGGCGCAAGTTTTCTTC. This translates into CARSPEARQGAQVFF.

Note on this clonotype: A read error may explain this, as a much larger clone is one base away. CDR3 bases: TGTGCCAGCAGCTTAGAGGTTTTGCCCGGGACAGCCCGAGAGACCCAGTACTTC. Its protein is CASSLEVLPGTARETQYF. V is TRBV7-9 and J is TRBJ2-5; 7 bases are a match to TRBD1. V lost 1 base and J lost 4; bases outside the gene matches: 15. The CDR3 is 18 amino acids. Germline-derived CDR1 and CDR2 are SEHNR and FQNEAQ (reference sequence).

The chain links TRBV7-9 to TRBJ2-7; D unresolved. Germline V gene lookup returns CDR1 SEHNR and CDR2 FQNEAQ (reference sequence). CDR3 length: 15 amino acids. V lost 0 bases and J lost 3, with 12 bases in between. CDR3: CASSLAWQADYEQYF. CDR3 sequence (DNA): TGTGCCAGCAGCTTAGCTTGGCAGGCCGACTACGAGCAGTACTTC.

The chain links TRBV2 to TRBJ1-2, with unresolved D. With 4 bases removed from V and 8 bases from J, the gap between germline ends came to 14 bases. Germline V gene data show CDR1 as SNHLY and CDR2 as FYNNEI. This CDR3 has 13 amino acids. The DNA for the CDR3 is TGTGCCAGCAGTGGGTTGACCCTCGGAGGCTACACCTTC. It specifies CASSGLTLGGYTF.

This clonotype was counted many times. The chain combines TRBV4-3 with TRBJ2-7; either TRBD1 or TRBD2 may fit D (5 bases each). The CDR3 spans 13 residues. Germline loops: CDR1 LGHNA, CDR2 YSLEER. Trimming took 1 base from V and 7 from J, leaving 11 bases between them. CDR3 DNA: TGCGCCAGCAGCCAAGGGGGGATGGCAGAGCAGTACTTC. Its translation: CASSQGGMAEQYF.

This clonotype was detected a few times. The J gene is TRBJ2-7, the V gene TRBV19, with D perhaps assigned TRBD1 or TRBD2 (6 bases each). The germline V gene encodes CDR1 LNHDA and CDR2 SQIVND (reference sequence). The CDR3 runs to 15 residues. Trimming took off 0 bases at V and 4 bases at J, with 13 bases between the two ends. DNA for the CDR3: TGTGCCAGTAGTATAGATCCGGGGGCCGGGTACGAGCAGTACTTC. Translating gives CASSIDPGAGYEQYF.

This clonotype has ten or more counts. The rearrangement joins TRBV9 to TRBJ2-7; D is unclear. V was shortened by 0 bases and J by 0 bases, with 10 bases between the two germline ends. Germline values: CDR1 SGDLS, CDR2 YYNGEE. The CDR3 contains 15 residues. In DNA, the CDR3 is TGTGCCAGCAGCGTAGGAGTAGATAGCTCCTACGAGCAGTACTTC. Residues: CASSVGVDSSYEQYF.

This clonotype was counted ten times or more. V is TRBV7-8 and J is TRBJ2-5; 8 bases align to TRBD2. V trimming: 5 bases; J trimming: 5 bases; junction bases outside the gene matches: 13. Germline V lookup: CDR1 SGHVS, CDR2 FQNEAQ. The CDR3 contains 16 residues. CDR3 region: CASSDRGGLLRETQYF. The CDR3 bases are TGTGCCAGCAGCGACCGGGGGGGCCTCCTTCGCGAGACCCAGTACTTC.

The chain combines TRBV7-9 with TRBJ2-3; 10 bases agree with TRBD1. J lost 4 bases, V lost 2 bases, and 9 bases had no gene match. The germline V gene encodes CDR1 SEHNR and CDR2 FQNEAQ (reference sequence). The CDR3 runs 17 residues. In DNA, the CDR3 is TGTGCCAGCAGCTTAAGTCCGGGACAGGGGCTTCCAGATACGCAGTATTTT. It codes for CASSLSPGQGLPDTQYF.

This clonotype was detected only once. V is TRBV14 and J is TRBJ2-7, with 8 bases fitting TRBD2. Trimming took 5 bases from V and 2 from J; bases not matched to a gene: 5. There are 14 residues in the CDR3. Germline CDR1 is SGHDN and CDR2 is FVKESK. The CDR3 DNA reads TGTGCCAGCAGCTGGACTAGCAGGACCTACGAGCAGTACTTC. Its protein is CASSWTSRTYEQYF. Combining the CDR3 with reference TRBV14 and TRBJ2-7 gives the whole variable domain EAGVTQFPSHSVIEKGQTVTLRCDPISGHDNLYWYRRVMGKEIKFLLHFVKESKQDESGMPNNRFLAERTGGTYSTLKVQPAELEDSGVYFCASSWTSRTYEQYFGPGTRLTVT.